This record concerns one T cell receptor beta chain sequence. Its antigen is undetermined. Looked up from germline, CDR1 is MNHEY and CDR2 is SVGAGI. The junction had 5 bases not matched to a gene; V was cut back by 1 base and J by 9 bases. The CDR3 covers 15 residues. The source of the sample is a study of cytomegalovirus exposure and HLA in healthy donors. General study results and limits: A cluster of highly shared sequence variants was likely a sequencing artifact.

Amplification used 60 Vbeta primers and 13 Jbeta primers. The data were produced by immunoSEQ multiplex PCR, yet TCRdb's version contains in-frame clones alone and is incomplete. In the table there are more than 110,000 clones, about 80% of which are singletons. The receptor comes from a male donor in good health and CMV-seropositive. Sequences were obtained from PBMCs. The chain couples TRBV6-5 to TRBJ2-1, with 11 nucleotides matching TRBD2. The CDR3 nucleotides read TGTGCCAGCAGTTACTTTAGCGGGGGGGCCCGTGAGCAGTTCTTC. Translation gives CASSYFSGGAREQFF.